The rows below give T cell receptor beta chains drawn from one sample of a study of blood T cell repertoires in COVID-19. Libraries were prepared by immunoSEQ multiplex PCR; TCRdb keeps only in-frame clonotypes and omits some of them. Found here are under 350,000 clones, 75% to 90% of them singletons; the top ten hold about 4.5%. Input material: peripheral blood. These receptors were obtained from a man in his 60s who had recovered from COVID-19. CDR3s include the opening cysteine and the closing phenylalanine or tryptophan. The order of the fields is J gene, D gene, clone size, V gene, CDR3 protein, CDR3 DNA. A D gene is named only where the DNA matches it firmly. Size tells how often a clone was seen (once, few, many) or the class of an expanded clone, and some rows leave it out.

TRBJ1-6,TRBD1,.,TRBV5-4,CASSRGDRANSPLHF,TGTGCCAGCAGCCGAGGGGACAGGGCGAATTCACCCCTCCACTTT
TRBJ1-5,.,.,TRBV11-2,CASSPGDNWNQPQHF,TGTGCCAGCTCCCCAGGGGACAATTGGAATCAGCCCCAGCATTTT
TRBJ2-5,.,.,TRBV7-9,CASSSSRVIQETQYF,TGTGCCAGCAGCTCCAGCAGGGTAATTCAAGAGACTCAGTACTTC
TRBJ1-3,TRBD1,.,TRBV6-1,CASSEQGAKSGNTIYF,TGTGCCAGCAGTGAGCAGGGGGCTAAATCTGGAAACACCATATATTTT
TRBJ2-1,TRBD2,.,TRBV28,CASSGGGPDRTNEQFF,TGTGCCAGCAGTGGCGGGGGGCCCGATCGCACCAATGAGCAGTTCTTC
TRBJ2-3,TRBD1,.,TRBV5-1,CASSLARGQGLPDTQYF,TGCGCCAGCAGCTTGGCGAGAGGACAGGGTCTCCCAGATACGCAGTATTTT
TRBJ2-5,TRBD2,.,TRBV9,CASSPGRGDPRETQYF,TGTGCCAGCAGCCCTGGGCGGGGGGATCCTCGGGAGACCCAGTACTTC
TRBJ2-3,TRBD2,.,TRBV30,CAWSVRRGDTQYF,TGTGCCTGGAGTGTAAGGCGGGGGGATACGCAGTATTTT
TRBJ2-7,.,.,TRBV5-1,CASSLDGTGNEQYF,TGCGCCAGCAGCTTGGATGGGACTGGGAACGAGCAGTACTTC
TRBJ2-7,TRBD2,.,TRBV28,CASWGGGSYEQYF,TGTGCCAGTTGGGGCGGGGGCTCCTACGAGCAGTACTTC
TRBJ1-5,.,.,TRBV30,CAWSGSPTGLSNQPQHF,TGTGCCTGGAGTGGGTCACCAACAGGGTTGAGCAATCAGCCCCAGCATTTT
TRBJ2-7,TRBD1,.,TRBV5-1,CASSLQGDLSYEQYF,TGCGCCAGCAGCTTACAGGGGGATCTATCCTACGAGCAGTACTTC
TRBJ2-2,TRBD1,.,TRBV14,CASSQRRGRLAGELFF,TGTGCCAGCAGCCAACGCAGGGGGCGGTTGGCCGGGGAGCTGTTTTTT
TRBJ2-7,TRBD1,.,TRBV7-8,CASSFRQGGAGEQYF,TGTGCCAGCAGCTTCAGACAGGGGGGGGCGGGCGAGCAGTACTTC
TRBJ1-3,.,.,TRBV5-1,CASSISQGAGNTIYF,TGCGCCAGCAGCATTTCACAGGGTGCTGGAAACACCATATATTTT
TRBJ1-6,.,.,TRBV14,CASSARTGIGSPLHF,TGTGCCAGCAGCGCAAGAACAGGGATAGGATCACCCCTCCACTTT
TRBJ2-2,.,.,TRBV2,CASTLTGELFF,TGTGCCAGCACCCTAACCGGGGAGCTGTTTTTT
TRBJ1-3,.,few,TRBV6-5,CATSVEAGNTIYF,TGTGCCACCTCCGTGGAGGCCGGAAACACCATATATTTT
TRBJ2-1,TRBD1,.,TRBV7-9,CASSLTGVNEQFF,TGTGCCAGCAGCCTGACAGGGGTCAATGAGCAGTTCTTC
TRBJ2-1,.,.,TRBV29-1,CSACVGAEQFF,TGCAGCGCCTGCGTAGGGGCTGAGCAGTTCTTC
TRBJ2-2,.,.,TRBV5-1,CASSIPPVRGTGELFF,TGCGCCAGCAGCATCCCACCGGTCAGGGGTACCGGGGAGCTGTTTTTT
TRBJ2-2,.,.,TRBV5-4,CASSLGLSNTGELFF,TGTGCCAGCAGCTTGGGACTCTCGAACACCGGGGAGCTGTTTTTT
TRBJ2-7,TRBD2,.,TRBV7-2,CASSRRRGLDFSYEQYF,TGTGCCAGCAGCAGACGAAGGGGACTAGACTTTTCCTACGAGCAGTACTTC
TRBJ2-1,TRBD2,.,TRBV5-1,CASSLAGTSGKNEQFF,TGCGCCAGCAGCTTGGCCGGGACTAGCGGTAAAAATGAGCAGTTCTTC
TRBJ1-6,TRBD1,.,TRBV7-2,CASSFGQGGSPLHF,TGTGCCAGCAGCTTTGGACAGGGTGGGTCACCCCTCCACTTT
TRBJ1-4,TRBD1,.,TRBV30,CAWSPGTGKNEKLFF,TGTGCCTGGAGTCCGGGGACAGGGAAAAATGAAAAACTGTTTTTT
TRBJ2-1,TRBD2,once,TRBV5-5,CASSLRPSGGRYNEQFF,TGTGCCAGCAGTTTACGTCCTAGCGGGGGGCGCTACAATGAGCAGTTCTTC
TRBJ1-2,.,.,TRBV5-6,CASSPTGIYGYTF,TGTGCCAGCAGCCCAACAGGGATTTACGGCTACACCTTC
TRBJ1-6,TRBD1,.,TRBV5-4,CASSFFSRGQGYNSPLHF,TGTGCCAGCAGCTTTTTTTCCCGGGGACAGGGCTATAATTCACCCCTCCACTTT
TRBJ1-2,.,.,TRBV5-6,CASSPQGYHGYTF,TGTGCCAGCAGCCCACAGGGATACCATGGCTACACCTTC
TRBJ2-3,TRBD2,.,TRBV7-2,CASSLSGGRVDTQYF,TGTGCCAGCAGCTTAAGCGGGGGGAGGGTAGATACGCAGTATTTT
TRBJ2-5,TRBD1,.,TRBV19,CASSIRDRSQETQYF,TGTGCCAGTAGTATACGGGACAGGTCCCAAGAGACCCAGTACTTC
TRBJ1-1,.,.,TRBV11-2,CASSLVGVRTEAFF,TGTGCCAGCAGCTTAGTCGGGGTTCGAACTGAAGCTTTCTTT